Each of the 17 T cell receptor beta chains below was sequenced from the same sample in a study of blood T cell repertoires in COVID-19. Assay used: immunoSEQ multiplex PCR; TCRdb lists only in-frame clones, some missing. There are 200,000 to 250,000 clones in the sample; 75% to 85% occur only once, and nearly 7.5% lies in the top ten. Sequencing was performed on PBMCs or T cells enriched from blood (not recorded which). These receptor sequences come from a woman between 40 and 50 years old with acute COVID-19.

The V and J genes are TRBV5-1 and TRBJ2-7; D is undetermined. The V and J ends lost 1 base and 0 bases respectively, with 8 bases between them. Per germline, CDR1 SGHRS and CDR2 YFSETQ. CDR3 length: 14 residues. The chain's CDR3 is CASSLQSSSYEQYF. CDR3 DNA sequence: TGCGCCAGCAGCTTGCAGTCCAGCTCCTACGAGCAGTACTTC. Full variable domain (remainder filled in from reference TRBV5-1 and TRBJ2-7): KAGVTQTPRYLIKTRGQQVTLSCSPISGHRSVSWYQQTPGQGLQFLFEYFSETQRNKGNFPGRFSGRQFSNSRSEMNVSTLELGDSALYLCASSLQSSSYEQYFGPGTRLTVT.

This clone was seen more than once but under ten times. V usage is TRBV3-1 (or the pseudogene TRBV3-2) and J usage is TRBJ1-5; D call uncertain. The V gene lost 0 bases and the J gene lost 4 bases, with 7 bases spanning the gap. The CDR3 runs to 14 residues. Germline V gives CDR1 LGHDT, CDR2 YNNKEL (reference sequence). The CDR3 nucleotides read TGTGCCAGCAGCCAAGATCATGCGAATCAGCCCCAGCATTTT. Residues: CASSQDHANQPQHF.

The chain is built from TRBV9 and TRBJ1-2, with 12 bases matching TRBD1. Germline V lookup: CDR1 SGDLS, CDR2 YYNGEE. The junction had 9 bases not matched to a gene; V was cut back by 3 bases and J by 6 bases. The CDR3 length is 16 residues. The CDR3 sequence is CASSAQSGQGADGYTF. The CDR3 DNA reads as TGTGCCAGCAGCGCCCAATCGGGACAGGGGGCGGATGGCTACACCTTC. Supplemented by reference TRBV9 and TRBJ1-2, the full variable domain reads DSGVTQTPKHLITATGQRVTLRCSPRSGDLSVYWYQQSLDQGLQFLIQYYNGEERAKGNILERFSAQQFPDLHSELNLSSLELGDSALYFCASSAQSGQGADGYTFGSGTRLTVV.

The V gene is TRBV10-3, the J gene TRBJ1-2; possibly TRBD1 for D (6 bases). Trimming shortened V by 4 bases and J by 3 bases, and 9 bases separated the two germline ends. This CDR3 is 13 amino acids long. Germline assignment: CDR1 ENHRY and CDR2 SYGVKD. The CDR3 loop reads CAISGAGDYGYTF. The CDR3 bases are TGTGCCATCAGTGGGGCAGGGGACTATGGCTACACCTTC.

CDR3: CASSPGQGGSYNEQFF. The CDR3 DNA reads as TGCGCCAGCAGCCCTGGACAGGGGGGCTCCTACAATGAGCAGTTCTTC. V is TRBV5-1 and J is TRBJ2-1; the match to TRBD1 covers 10 bases. Trimming cost V 4 bases and J 0 bases; bases outside gene matches: 4. Germline V CDR1 and CDR2: SGHRS, YFSETQ. The CDR3 consists of 16 residues. Complete variable domain (other parts from reference TRBV5-1 and TRBJ2-1): KAGVTQTPRYLIKTRGQQVTLSCSPISGHRSVSWYQQTPGQGLQFLFEYFSETQRNKGNFPGRFSGRQFSNSRSEMNVSTLELGDSALYLCASSPGQGGSYNEQFFGPGTRLTVL.

The chain joins TRBV5-1 to TRBJ2-2; a possible D gene is TRBD1 (6 bases). CDR3 length: 14 amino acids. Germline CDR1 SGHRS, CDR2 YFSETQ. V gave up 3 bases and J gave up 7 bases, with 13 bases separating them. CDR3 protein: CASSSITGIGELFF. Here the CDR3 DNA reads TGCGCCAGCAGCTCTATAACAGGGATCGGGGAGCTGTTTTTT.

This clone was detected only once. The gene calls are TRBV7-9 and TRBJ1-4; D ambiguous. The CDR3 has 16 amino acids. Trimming took off 5 bases at V and 2 bases at J, with 15 bases between the two ends. CDR1 SEHNR and CDR2 FQNEAQ come from the germline V gene (reference sequence). CDR3 protein: CASSPYLGRTNEKLFF. The CDR3, as DNA: TGTGCCAGCAGCCCTTACCTCGGGAGGACTAATGAAAAACTGTTTTTT.

The genes are TRBV7-2 and TRBJ2-2; D is possibly TRBD1 (5 bases). This CDR3 region has 15 residues. Trimming stripped 2 bases from V and 0 bases from J, with 7 bases between. CDR1 and CDR2 from the germline V gene are SGHTA and FQGNSA. The CDR3 bases are TGTGCCAGCAGCTTAAGGGGTGCGAACACCGGGGAGCTGTTTTTT. Protein product: CASSLRGANTGELFF. The entire variable domain, with the rest obtained from reference TRBV7-2 and TRBJ2-2, is as follows: GAGVSQSPSNKVTEKGKDVELRCDPISGHTALYWYRQSLGQGLEFLIYFQGNSAPDKSGLPSDRFSAERTGGSVSTLTIQRTQQEDSAVYLCASSLRGANTGELFFGEGSRLTVL.

The V and J genes are TRBV19 and TRBJ2-3, with D perhaps matching TRBD2 (6 bases). The CDR3 is 15 amino acids. Germline CDR1 is LNHDA and CDR2 is SQIVND (reference sequence). V gave up 6 bases and J gave up 1 base, with 14 bases separating them. The CDR3 DNA follows: TGTGCCAGTAGAAACCCAGGGACTGGCACAGATACGCAGTATTTT. Its translation is CASRNPGTGTDTQYF.

V usage is TRBV7-3 and J usage is TRBJ1-1; D is perhaps TRBD1 (6 bases). Trimming shortened V by 5 bases and J by 0 bases, and 16 bases separated the two germline ends. The germline gives CDR1 SGHTA, CDR2 FQGTGA. This CDR3 contains 16 residues. The CDR3 spells CASSPSMDRLNTEAFF. The CDR3 nucleotides are TGTGCCAGCAGCCCCTCTATGGACAGATTGAACACTGAAGCTTTCTTT. The full variable domain, rest sourced from reference TRBV7-3 and TRBJ1-1, is GAGVSQTPSNKVTEKGKYVELRCDPISGHTALYWYRQSLGQGPEFLIYFQGTGAADDSGLPNDRFFAVRPEGSVSTLKIQRTERGDSAVYLCASSPSMDRLNTEAFFGQGTRLTVV.

This clone was observed a single time. The chain combines TRBV18 with TRBJ1-6; possibly TRBD1 for D (5 bases). Germline V gene data show CDR1 as KGHSH and CDR2 as LQKENI. V was pared by 3 bases and J by 0 bases, with 12 bases between. The CDR3 extends over 17 amino acids. CDR3 in amino acids: CASSPDILSSYNSPLHF. The CDR3 DNA sequence: TGTGCCAGCTCACCGGACATCTTGAGCTCCTATAATTCACCCCTCCACTTT. The full variable domain, its missing parts supplied by reference TRBV18 and TRBJ1-6, is NAGVMQNPRHLVRRRGQEARLRCSPMKGHSHVYWYRQLPEEGLKFMVYLQKENIIDESGMPKERFSAEFPKEGPSILRIQQVVRGDSAAYFCASSPDILSSYNSPLHFGNGTRLTVT.

This clone was picked up one time. The chain combines TRBV5-1 with TRBJ2-7, with D perhaps TRBD2 (6 bases). The CDR3 consists of 13 residues. Germline loops: CDR1 SGHRS, CDR2 YFSETQ. Trimming left V 0 bases short and J 6 bases short, with 10 bases between. The CDR3 region is CASSLAQEGEQYF. CDR3 in DNA: TGCGCCAGCAGCTTGGCCCAGGAGGGCGAGCAGTACTTC.

This CDR3 is CASSVEGTGTGNTIYF. In DNA form, the CDR3 reads TGTGCCAGCAGCGTAGAAGGGACAGGGACTGGAAACACCATATATTTT. V and J are TRBV9 and TRBJ1-3; TRBD1 aligns across 9 bases. CDR1 and CDR2 (germline): SGDLS, YYNGEE. V lost 0 bases to trimming and J lost 2 bases; unmatched junction nucleotides: 3. This CDR3 region has 16 residues. The full variable domain, in which reference TRBV9 and TRBJ1-3 provide the parts outside the CDR3, is DSGVTQTPKHLITATGQRVTLRCSPRSGDLSVYWYQQSLDQGLQFLIQYYNGEERAKGNILERFSAQQFPDLHSELNLSSLELGDSALYFCASSVEGTGTGNTIYFGEGSWLTVV.

The rearrangement joins TRBV19 to TRBJ1-1, with D unclear. V was pared by 3 bases and J by 2 bases, with 16 bases between. From germline, CDR1 is LNHDA and CDR2 SQIVND (reference sequence). The CDR3 consists of 16 residues. Written as DNA, the CDR3 is TGTGCCAGTAGTATTAACCCGAGACAACAAAACACTGAAGCTTTCTTT. Translation gives CASSINPRQQNTEAFF. The variable domain in full, completed from reference TRBV19 and TRBJ1-1, reads DGGITQSPKYLFRKEGQNVTLSCEQNLNHDAMYWYRQDPGQGLRLIYYSQIVNDFQKGDIAEGYSVSREKKESFPLTVTSAQKNPTAFYLCASSINPRQQNTEAFFGQGTRLTVV.

Notes on this clone: In the same sample, other DNA sequences code for this CDR3. The chain combines TRBV19 with TRBJ1-6; 9 bases agree with TRBD1. This CDR3 region has 13 residues. Germline trimming cut 6 bases from V and 10 bases from J; bases unmatched to any gene: 4. Germline V lookup: CDR1 LNHDA, CDR2 SQIVND (reference sequence). In DNA form, the CDR3 reads TGTGCCAGTAGAGACAGGGGGGGATCACCCCTCCACTTT. Translating gives CASRDRGGSPLHF.

The J gene is TRBJ2-3, the V gene TRBV5-1; D possibly corresponds to TRBD1 (6 bases). Per germline, CDR1 SGHRS and CDR2 YFSETQ. There are 14 residues in the CDR3. V lost 4 bases and J 4 bases, leaving 13 bases between the germline ends. CDR3 sequence: CASSPTGYADTQYF. CDR3 sequence (DNA): TGCGCCAGCAGCCCCACAGGGTATGCAGATACGCAGTATTTT.

V is TRBV2 and J is TRBJ1-5; perhaps TRBD1 as D (5 bases). Germline CDR1 is SNHLY and CDR2 is FYNNEI. Deletions cut 5 bases from V and 5 bases from J, with 13 bases between. The CDR3 spans 14 residues. The CDR3 spells CASSRQGKDQPQHF. The CDR3 DNA is TGTGCCAGCAGTCGGCAGGGAAAGGATCAGCCCCAGCATTTT.